Listed below are T cell receptor beta chains from one sample, sequenced in a study of T cell changes during pregnancy in multiple sclerosis. The method was immunoSEQ multiplex PCR; TCRdb's version includes in-frame clones alone and lacks a portion of them. This sample has 95,000 to 100,000 clones, with more than 85% found just once. The sample consisted of peripheral blood, taken in the second trimester of pregnancy. These receptors were collected from a female donor with multiple sclerosis, enrolled in a pregnancy study. CDR3s include the opening cysteine and the closing phenylalanine or tryptophan. A D gene is named only where the DNA matches it firmly. The listing skips clone size in some rows; elsewhere it reads once, few, many or a size class.

D gene | J gene | V gene | clone size | CDR3 length | CDR3 DNA | CDR3 protein
- | TRBJ2-7 | TRBV19 | - | 15 | TGTGCCAGTAGTATGGTCGGGGGTTCGGGTTACGAGCAGTACTTC | CASSMVGGSGYEQYF
TRBD1 | TRBJ2-7 | TRBV2 | - | 14 | TGTGCCAGCAGGGACAGGGGGCGGATCTACGAGCAGTACTTC | CASRDRGRIYEQYF
- | TRBJ2-1 | TRBV6-1 | - | 13 | TGTGCCACCCGCCGGGATCCTTACAATGAGCAGTTCTTC | CATRRDPYNEQFF
- | TRBJ2-1 | TRBV5-1 | - | 15 | TGCGCCAGCAGCCGAACCGACACCCCCTACAATGAGCAGTTCTTC | CASSRTDTPYNEQFF
TRBD2 | TRBJ2-1 | TRBV14 | - | 15 | TGTGCCAGCAGCGAATGGACTAGCGGGACCGATGAGCAGTTCTTC | CASSEWTSGTDEQFF
TRBD1 | TRBJ1-5 | TRBV27 | - | 13 | TGTGCCAGCAGTTTATACGACAGGGGCGTTCAGCATTTT | CASSLYDRGVQHF
- | TRBJ2-1 | TRBV2 | - | 12 | TGTGCCAGCAGTGATCACAACAATGAGCAGTTCTTC | CASSDHNNEQFF
TRBD1 | TRBJ2-4 | TRBV2 | - | 14 | TGTGCCAGCAGTAAGAGGACAGGGAGAAACATTCAGTACTTC | CASSKRTGRNIQYF
TRBD1 | TRBJ1-4 | TRBV28 | once | 16 | TGTGCCAGCAGTTTTTACAGGGGGACAACTAATGAAAAACTGTTTTTT | CASSFYRGTTNEKLFF
- | TRBJ2-7 | TRBV6-1 | - | 17 | TGTGCCAGCAGTGAGAGACCGGGACTCTCCTCCCCTACGAGGCAGTACTTC | CASSERPGLSSPTRQYF
- | TRBJ2-1 | TRBV7-9 | - | 15 | TGTGCCAGCAGCCCCGCCGGGACTTCCTACAATGAGCAGTTCTTC | CASSPAGTSYNEQFF
TRBD2 | TRBJ2-7 | TRBV9 | - | 16 | TGTGCCAGCAGCGTAGCCACTAGCGGGAGCCACTACGAGCAGTACTTC | CASSVATSGSHYEQYF
- | TRBJ2-7 | TRBV9 | - | 15 | TGTGCCAGCAGCGTAACCGGGACTCCCTTCAACGAGCAGTACTTC | CASSVTGTPFNEQYF
- | TRBJ2-1 | TRBV7-9 | few | 15 | TGTGCCAGCAGCGAACATTCTGCCGGGTTCGTGGAGCAGTTCTTC | CASSEHSAGFVEQFF
- | TRBJ2-3 | TRBV13 | - | 18 | TGTGCCAGCAGCTGTACAAGAACCGACGGAGCCTGCACAGATACGCAGTATTTT | CASSCTRTDGACTDTQYF